The T cell receptor beta chain described here comes from a study of T cell responses to AZD1222 COVID-19 vaccine. Study-wide results and caveats: As reported, nearly half of all spike-specific TCRs target variant regions that are unmutated. Spike-wide coverage was observed for vaccine-associated CD4 TCRs, with dominant responses at 160-218 and 743-854.

In regard to this clone: Its antigen is not known.

Measured with immunoSEQ multiplex PCR; TCRdb has only the in-frame clones, and not every one. The data contain over 65,000 clones, roughly 90% of them singletons. Second doses were pooled across both intervals (about 4 or about 12 weeks). This clonotype was obtained from an adult who received the AZD1222 COVID-19 vaccine. The specimen comprised peripheral blood, sampled 28 days after the second AZD1222 dose.

The CDR3 protein is CASRRDIDYEQYF. CDR3 in DNA: TGTGCCAGCAGGAGGGACATCGACTACGAGCAGTACTTC. This rearrangement joins TRBV2 to TRBJ2-7; tentatively, D is TRBD1 (6 bases). The CDR3 runs 13 residues. The germline V gene has CDR1 SNHLY and CDR2 FYNNEI. The V and J ends lost 6 bases and 3 bases respectively, with 12 bases between them.